This T cell receptor (beta chain) was documented in a study of human T cells and chemical hapten exposure. Study-level background: Each patch test put 0.01% DPC on the upper back, and results were read at 6 days.

The time point denotes: patch test 2, 6 weeks after DPC sensitization. Treatment indicated: therapeutic diphenylcyclopropenone sensitization with weekly scalp DPC. Attachment of unique molecular identifiers to individual cDNA molecules was performed in the library. Methods used by the authors: Per sample, the median was 95,638 TCRs, with values from 23,224 to 690,600. TCRdb independently ran MiXCR on the RACE reads; one entry per CDR3 protein. The V and J calls were determined by TCRdb, not by the authors. Of about 70,000 distinct CDR3 sequences in the sample, 6.5% to 10% are singletons; the top ten hold around 3.5%. Germline lookup yields CDR1 SGHDT and CDR2 YYEEEE. V dropped 2 bases and J dropped 7 bases, with 25 bases sitting between them. This CDR3 has 17 residues.

This sequence joins TRBV5-6 and TRBJ2-7; tentatively, D is TRBD1 or TRBD2 (6 bases each). Here the sequenced sample was whole blood, taken in connection with sensitization to the hapten diphenylcyclopropenone (DPC). The clonotype comes from a woman between 50 and 59 years old with alopecia areata. Some clones in this sample may be carry-over from other donors' samples. The DNA of the CDR3 is TGTGCCAGCAGCTTTCCTCGCCGCTCGGGGGCCCCCCGGGAGCAGTACTTC. Amino acids: CASSFPRRSGAPREQYF.